This entry lists 21 T cell receptor beta chains sequenced from one sample in a study of shared T cell receptors in the human thymus. TCRdb's table, derived via immunoSEQ multiplex PCR, lists solely in-frame clones and lacks some. This table has some 720,000 clones, around 89% appearing once. The sample was also reused in another study, on human thymus T cells.

Sequenced input: thymocytes. The receptor source for this set is a boy younger than two with a congenital heart defect.

The chain couples TRBV7-9 to TRBJ2-5, with 7 positions matching TRBD2. This CDR3 region has 16 residues. Germline loops: CDR1 SEHNR, CDR2 FQNEAQ (reference sequence). V lost 7 bases, J lost 5 bases, and 16 bases stayed unmatched. CDR3 residues: CASNPLAGEGFETQYF. In DNA, the CDR3 is TGTGCCAGCAACCCTCTGGCGGGAGAAGGATTTGAGACCCAGTACTTC.

About this clone itself: Other DNA sequences in the sample encode the same CDR3. The rearrangement uses TRBV5-1 and TRBJ1-1, with a tentative D call TRBD1 (5 bases). Germline V gives CDR1 SGHRS, CDR2 YFSETQ. This CDR3 spans 13 amino acids. V lost 4 bases to trimming and J lost 3 bases, with 10 bases between them. CDR3 region: CASSPRGDTEAFF. CDR3 coding DNA: TGCGCCAGCAGCCCTCGGGGGGACACTGAAGCTTTCTTT.

J is TRBJ2-3 and V is TRBV11-3; 12 nucleotides align to TRBD2. Trimming cost V 6 bases and J 6 bases; bases outside gene matches: 10. The CDR3 covers 16 residues. The V gene's germline CDR1 is SGHNT and CDR2 YENEEA. In nucleotides, the CDR3 is TGTGCCAGCAGGCCACGAACTAGCGGGAGGAGCGATACGCAGTATTTT. Residues: CASRPRTSGRSDTQYF.

CDR3: CASSTDRGQSYGYTF. As DNA, the CDR3 is TGTGCCAGCAGCACGGACAGGGGGCAGTCCTATGGCTACACCTTC. The chain employs TRBV5-4 and TRBJ1-2, with 11 bases matching TRBD1. The CDR3 loop spans 15 amino acids. Germline lookup yields CDR1 SGHNT and CDR2 YYREEE (reference sequence). J lost 4 bases, V lost 4 bases, and 6 bases had no gene match.

This clone was observed a handful of times. The gene calls are TRBV4-3 and TRBJ2-7, with 11 bases that match TRBD2. This CDR3 comprises 16 residues. With V trimmed by 0 bases and J by 4 bases, 5 bases remained unmatched. The V gene's germline CDR1 is LGHNA and CDR2 YSLEER. The CDR3 DNA follows: TGCGCCAGCAGCCAAGAGAGACTAGCGGGAATTTACGAGCAGTACTTC. Translation: CASSQERLAGIYEQYF.

The chain couples TRBV4-2 to TRBJ2-5, with D maybe TRBD2 (5 bases). Trimming left V 4 bases short and J 2 bases short, with 14 bases between. This CDR3 is built from 15 residues. Germline lookup yields CDR1 LGHNA and CDR2 YNFKEQ. CDR3 coding DNA: TGTGCCAGCAGCCGCCCCGCTAAGCGGCAAGAGACCCAGTACTTC. It is translated as CASSRPAKRQETQYF.

The CDR3 region is CASSYLPSVHEQFF. The CDR3 DNA reads TGTGCCAGCAGCTACCTCCCTAGTGTCCATGAGCAGTTCTTC. The V and J genes are TRBV7-2 and TRBJ2-1; D gene ambiguous. V lost 4 bases and J 8 bases, leaving 15 bases between the germline ends. The V gene's germline CDR1 is SGHTA and CDR2 FQGNSA. The CDR3 extends over 14 amino acids.

The sample holds one count of this clone. The chain recombines TRBV15 with TRBJ1-1; 7 nucleotides line up with TRBD1. The CDR3 consists of 15 residues. J gave up 1 base and V 1 base, and 3 bases lay outside the gene matches. Germline CDR1 LNHNV, CDR2 YYDKDF (reference sequence). The CDR3 here is CATSRAPGGNTEAFF. Here the CDR3 DNA reads TGTGCCACCAGCAGAGCCCCAGGGGGGAACACTGAAGCTTTCTTT.

This sequence joins TRBV11-3 and TRBJ2-1; D may be TRBD2 (5 bases). The CDR3 totals 18 residues. CDR1 SGHNT and CDR2 YENEEA come from the germline V gene. V lost 5 bases to trimming and J lost 3 bases, with 23 bases between them. The CDR3 bases are TGTGCCAGCAGCAAGGGCGTAGCTAGCCCCGCCCGCTACAATGAGCAGTTCTTC. Its translation: CASSKGVASPARYNEQFF.

This clone was counted only a few times. CDR3 loop: CSARRRDTQYF. CDR3 DNA sequence: TGCAGTGCACGAAGGCGGGATACGCAGTATTTT. The V call is TRBV20-1, the J call TRBJ2-3; D not certain. The CDR3 loop spans 11 amino acids. CDR1 is DFQATT, CDR2 SNEGSKA, per germline (reference sequence). With 6 bases removed from V and 6 bases from J, the gap between germline ends came to 10 bases.

This clone has only one observation. This chain uses TRBV7-9 with TRBJ2-7; TRBD1 might be the D (6 bases). This CDR3 has 17 residues. Germline V gives CDR1 SEHNR, CDR2 FQNEAQ (reference sequence). Trimming stripped 5 bases from V and 0 bases from J, with 20 bases between. Written as DNA, the CDR3 is TGTGCCAGCAGCGAAACACAAGATGACAGGAGCTCCTACGAGCAGTACTTC. Its translation: CASSETQDDRSSYEQYF.

Only one count was recorded for this clone. V and J are TRBV11-2 and TRBJ2-7; 11 bases agree with TRBD1. Trimming took 3 bases from V and 7 from J; bases not matched to a gene: 11. Germline V gives CDR1 SGHAT, CDR2 FQNNGV. This CDR3 has 16 amino acids. The CDR3 protein is CASSFTPGTGGKEQYF. CDR3 nucleotide sequence: TGTGCCAGCAGCTTCACGCCCGGGACAGGGGGAAAAGAGCAGTACTTC. Drawing the rest from reference TRBV11-2 and TRBJ2-7, the complete variable domain is EAGVAQSPRYKIIEKRQSVAFWCNPISGHATLYWYQQILGQGPKLLIQFQNNGVVDDSQLPKDRFSAERLKGVDSTLKIQPAKLEDSAVYLCASSFTPGTGGKEQYFGPGTRLTVT.

The V call is TRBV16, the J call TRBJ2-2; 8 nucleotides agree with TRBD2. Germline-derived CDR1 and CDR2 are KGHSY and FQNENV. V shed 2 bases, J shed 0 bases, and the junction held 8 bases outside the gene matches. CDR3 length: 18 amino acids. In DNA, the CDR3 is TGTGCCAGCAGCCAAGAGGAGCGGGAGACCCCGAACACCGGGGAGCTGTTTTTT. It is translated as CASSQEERETPNTGELFF.

This chain connects TRBV2 to TRBJ1-1, with 7 positions matching TRBD1. Unmatched junction bases numbered 2, after V lost 3 bases and J lost 4 bases. Germline assignment: CDR1 SNHLY and CDR2 FYNNEI. The CDR3 is 13 amino acids. The CDR3 DNA follows: TGTGCCAGCAGTGAGACAGGGATCACTGAAGCTTTCTTT. Encoded protein: CASSETGITEAFF.

The rearrangement joins TRBV10-2 to TRBJ1-1; D call uncertain. V lost 3 bases and J 3 bases, leaving 11 bases between the germline ends. There are 14 residues in the CDR3. Germline V gene sequence: CDR1 WSHSY, CDR2 SAAADI. The CDR3 nucleotides read TGCGCCAGCAGTGATTACACCGAGGACACTGAAGCTTTCTTT. It is translated as CASSDYTEDTEAFF.

This clone was detected once. V gene TRBV4-3 combines with J gene TRBJ2-5, with unresolved D. The CDR3 runs 13 residues. CDR1 and CDR2 (germline): LGHNA, YSLEER. V was clipped by 4 bases and J by 5 bases, with 11 bases between them. CDR3 region: CASSLHPSETQYF. DNA for the CDR3: TGCGCCAGCAGCCTACACCCTTCCGAGACCCAGTACTTC.

The chain combines TRBV5-6 with TRBJ2-2; 10 bases are shared with TRBD2. Trimming cost V 3 bases and J 4 bases; bases outside gene matches: 9. CDR3 length: 17 residues. Per the germline V gene, CDR1 is SGHDT and CDR2 is YYEEEE. Here the CDR3 DNA reads TGTGCCAGCAGCTCCTCTCCGGGACTAGCGAGCACCGGGGAGCTGTTTTTT. The encoded protein is CASSSSPGLASTGELFF.

This clone occurred a few times. The V call is TRBV4-1, the J call TRBJ1-1; D is perhaps TRBD1 (5 bases). Germline V lookup: CDR1 MGHRA, CDR2 YSYEKL. The CDR3 has 16 amino acids. Trimming stripped 2 bases from V and 4 bases from J, with 17 bases between. The CDR3 DNA sequence: TGCGCCAGCAGCCAAATGGGGAATGGGGCTGGCACTGAAGCTTTCTTT. Amino acids: CASSQMGNGAGTEAFF.

The V call is TRBV5-4, the J call TRBJ1-6, with a tentative D call TRBD1 (5 bases). The length of the CDR3 is 19 residues. Germline V gene sequence: CDR1 SGHNT, CDR2 YYREEE (reference sequence). Deletions cut 0 bases from V and 0 bases from J, with 16 bases between. The CDR3 DNA reads TGTGCCAGCAGCTTGGACGGGGGGACGGTGAGCTCCTATAATTCACCCCTCCACTTT. This codes for CASSLDGGTVSSYNSPLHF. Looking up the rest from reference TRBV5-4 and TRBJ1-6 gives the full variable domain: ETGVTQSPTHLIKTRGQQVTLRCSSQSGHNTVSWYQQALGQGPQFIFQYYREEENGRGNFPPRFSGLQFPNYSSELNVNALELDDSALYLCASSLDGGTVSSYNSPLHFGNGTRLTVT.

The rearrangement joins TRBV7-9 to TRBJ1-2; the D gene is possibly TRBD1 (5 bases). V lost 3 bases and J 0 bases, leaving 11 bases between the germline ends. Looked up from germline, CDR1 is SEHNR and CDR2 is FQNEAQ (reference sequence). CDR3 length equals 15 residues. Here the CDR3 reads CASSLGGGANYGYTF. The DNA for the CDR3 is TGTGCCAGCAGCTTGGGCGGGGGTGCTAACTATGGCTACACCTTC. Filled out from reference TRBV7-9 and TRBJ1-2, the complete variable domain reads DTGVSQNPRHKITKRGQNVTFRCDPISEHNRLYWYRQTLGQGPEFLTYFQNEAQLEKSRLLSDRFSAERPKGSFSTLEIQRTEQGDSAMYLCASSLGGGANYGYTFGSGTRLTVV.

V usage is TRBV9 and J usage is TRBJ2-7, with 9 bases aligning to TRBD2. The ends lost 4 bases at V and 5 bases at J; junction bases unmatched: 7. The CDR3 loop spans 14 amino acids. Germline V gives CDR1 SGDLS, CDR2 YYNGEE. The CDR3 loop is CASSPIAGDDEQYF. In nucleotides, the CDR3 is TGTGCCAGCAGCCCCATAGCGGGAGACGACGAGCAGTACTTC.